These 15 T cell receptor beta chains share one sample of origin, sequenced in a study of a mutant IDH1 vaccine in newly diagnosed glioma. Using immunoSEQ multiplex PCR, the repertoire was profiled, and TCRdb retains in-frame clones only, with some absent. The table records some 60,000 clones, roughly 81% of them present only once. No antigen has been assigned to these receptors. The time point is: week 35, safety follow-up. What each vaccine dose contained was 300 ug of mutant IDH1 20-mer peptide, accompanied by topical imiquimod. Sample: PBMCs, taken from a glioma patient whose treatment included an IDH1 peptide vaccine. The receptors come from a man aged 35-49 years with glioma.

This chain links TRBV18 with TRBJ2-7; D is unclear. V gave up 6 bases and J gave up 7 bases, with 13 bases separating them. The germline gives CDR1 KGHSH, CDR2 LQKENI. The CDR3 spans 12 residues. CDR3 in amino acids: CASSPKRVEQYF. CDR3 nucleotides: TGTGCCAGCTCTCCTAAAAGGGTAGAGCAGTACTTC.

This clone has a handful of counts. This sequence joins TRBV11-2 and TRBJ1-1; D may be TRBD1 (5 bases). The CDR3 totals 15 residues. Germline V gene data show CDR1 as SGHAT and CDR2 as FQNNGV. Trimming shortened V by 5 bases and J by 4 bases, and 17 bases separated the two germline ends. The CDR3 is CASSHEQGVSTEAFF. The CDR3, as DNA: TGTGCCAGCAGCCATGAGCAAGGGGTGAGCACTGAAGCTTTCTTT.

As DNA, the CDR3 is TGTGCCAGCAGTTACTCCAGGACAGGGGGAGGCTATGGCTACACCTTC. This gives the protein CASSYSRTGGGYGYTF. The gene calls are TRBV6-5 and TRBJ1-2; 10 positions agree with TRBD1. The trim removed 0 bases at V and 4 bases at J, leaving 5 bases unmatched. This CDR3 has 16 residues. The V gene's germline CDR1 is MNHEY and CDR2 SVGAGI.

The chain recombines TRBV4-1 with TRBJ2-1, with D perhaps assigned TRBD1 or TRBD2 (6 bases each). The CDR3 totals 14 residues. The V and J ends lost 4 bases and 4 bases respectively, with 11 bases between them. Germline V gives CDR1 MGHRA, CDR2 YSYEKL. The CDR3 region is CASSRGGQYNEQFF. CDR3 in DNA: TGCGCCAGCAGCCGGGGAGGACAGTACAATGAGCAGTTCTTC.

The V call is TRBV10-3, the J call TRBJ2-1, with TRBD2 matching over 16 bases. There are 16 residues in the CDR3. The germline CDR1 and CDR2 sequences are ENHRY and SYGVKD. CDR3 sequence reads: CVARAGLAGGQSEQFF. The CDR3 bases are TGTGTCGCCAGGGCGGGACTAGCGGGGGGGCAAAGTGAGCAGTTCTTC.

The table lists this clone with a count of one. The rearrangement links TRBV5-1 to TRBJ2-3; 12 positions match TRBD2. After removal of 0 bases from V and 7 bases from J, the junction contained 6 bases not matched to a gene. In germline, CDR1 is SGHRS, CDR2 YFSETQ. This CDR3 is built from 16 residues. The CDR3 DNA sequence: TGCGCCAGCAGCTTGGGAACTAGCGGGGGGCTAAATACGCAGTATTTT. This encodes CASSLGTSGGLNTQYF. The full variable domain, completed using reference TRBV5-1 and TRBJ2-3, is KAGVTQTPRYLIKTRGQQVTLSCSPISGHRSVSWYQQTPGQGLQFLFEYFSETQRNKGNFPGRFSGRQFSNSRSEMNVSTLELGDSALYLCASSLGTSGGLNTQYFGPGTRLTVL.

The chain uses TRBV7-2 and TRBJ1-3; D unresolved. Germline CDR1 reads SGHTA; CDR2 reads FQGNSA. V lost 0 bases, J lost 0 bases, and 9 bases lay in between. This CDR3 spans 16 amino acids. CDR3 sequence reads: CASSLAEGDSGNTIYF. The CDR3 DNA reads as TGTGCCAGCAGCTTAGCGGAGGGTGACTCTGGAAACACCATATATTTT.

The rearrangement joins TRBV19 to TRBJ1-2; no clear D. Trimming cost V 10 bases and J 4 bases, with 19 bases left between them. The CDR3 is 14 residues long. Per the germline V gene, CDR1 is LNHDA and CDR2 is SQIVND (reference sequence). The DNA for the CDR3 is TGTGCCAACCACGAAAACTGGGTCGTCTATGGCTACACCTTC. This translates into CANHENWVVYGYTF.

This clone was seen more than once but under ten times. The chain links TRBV14 to TRBJ2-1; D may be TRBD1 or TRBD2 (6 bases each). The CDR3 is 16 residues long. Trimming removed 1 base at V and 9 bases at J, with 19 bases between. Germline assignment: CDR1 SGHDN and CDR2 FVKESK. CDR3 residues: CASSQGGARIPGEQFF. The CDR3 DNA is TGTGCCAGCAGCCAAGGGGGGGCGCGCATTCCTGGTGAGCAGTTCTTC.

The chain has TRBV7-9 and TRBJ2-3; 9 positions agree with TRBD2. The CDR3 is 14 amino acids. Germline CDR1 SEHNR, CDR2 FQNEAQ (reference sequence). Trimming at V came to 3 bases and at J to 8 bases, leaving 6 bases not matched to a gene. CDR3 loop: CASSLASGVATQYF. CDR3 nucleotides: TGTGCCAGCAGCTTGGCTAGCGGGGTCGCTACGCAGTATTTT. Using reference TRBV7-9 and TRBJ2-3 for the parts outside the CDR3, the full variable domain is DTGVSQNPRHKITKRGQNVTFRCDPISEHNRLYWYRQTLGQGPEFLTYFQNEAQLEKSRLLSDRFSAERPKGSFSTLEIQRTEQGDSAMYLCASSLASGVATQYFGPGTRLTVL.

This sequence joins TRBV18 and TRBJ2-1; 7 bases align to TRBD1. The trim removed 0 bases at V and 5 bases at J, leaving 4 bases unmatched. The CDR3 is made up of 15 amino acids. Germline-derived CDR1 and CDR2 are KGHSH and LQKENI. CDR3 protein: CASSPPTGTDNEQFF. CDR3 nucleotides: TGTGCCAGCTCACCACCGACAGGGACAGACAATGAGCAGTTCTTC.

This chain uses TRBV30 with TRBJ2-3, with 8 nucleotides matching TRBD1. Per the germline V gene, CDR1 is GTSNPN and CDR2 is SVGIG (reference sequence). This CDR3 is 14 amino acids long. V lost 8 bases to trimming and J lost 4 bases; unmatched junction nucleotides: 11. CDR3 DNA: TGTGCCACGACAGGGGATCGGGCGGCAGATACGCAGTATTTT. Translation gives CATTGDRAADTQYF.

The sample holds a few counts of this clone. This chain joins TRBV9 and TRBJ2-2; D is undetermined. The V and J ends lost 0 bases and 1 base respectively, with 7 bases between them. Germline-derived CDR1 and CDR2 are SGDLS and YYNGEE. The CDR3 has 15 residues. CDR3 DNA sequence: TGTGCCAGCAGCGTAGGCAGAAGGAACACCGGGGAGCTGTTTTTT. Amino acids: CASSVGRRNTGELFF.

The J gene is TRBJ1-2, the V gene TRBV19; 10 bases line up with TRBD1. This CDR3 has 15 amino acids. The V segment lost 7 bases and the J segment 5 bases; nucleotides outside the gene matches: 10. Looked up from germline, CDR1 is LNHDA and CDR2 is SQIVND (reference sequence). This chain's CDR3 is CASTRRTGGGYGYTF. CDR3 sequence (DNA): TGTGCCAGTACCCGCCGGACAGGGGGAGGGTATGGCTACACCTTC.

V gene TRBV5-1 combines with J gene TRBJ2-3; 9 nucleotides match TRBD2. Germline lookup yields CDR1 SGHRS and CDR2 YFSETQ. The CDR3 has 14 amino acids. After removal of 8 bases from V and 4 bases from J, the junction contained 8 bases not matched to a gene. CDR3 sequence: CARESGRKADTQYF. The CDR3 DNA sequence: TGCGCCAGGGAGAGCGGGAGGAAGGCAGATACGCAGTATTTT.